The 19 T cell receptor beta chains in this list originate from one sample, sequenced in a study of blood T cell repertoires in COVID-19. Assay used: immunoSEQ multiplex PCR; TCRdb lists only in-frame clones, some missing. The data show roughly 69,000 clones, almost 90% seen once. Sequences were obtained from peripheral blood. These receptor sequences come from a man aged 45-65 years with acute or convalescent COVID-19.

The V call is TRBV24-1, the J call TRBJ2-3; 9 bases agree with TRBD1. Germline CDR1 KGHDR, CDR2 SFDVKD. J gave up 2 bases and V 9 bases, and 5 bases lay outside the gene matches. The CDR3 spans 14 residues. CDR3 DNA sequence: TGTGCCACCGGGACAGGGCGAGACACAGATACGCAGTATTTT. Translating gives CATGTGRDTDTQYF.

The chain combines TRBV19 with TRBJ2-2; no firm D call. The CDR3 is 13 residues long. CDR1 LNHDA and CDR2 SQIVND come from the germline V gene (reference sequence). V lost 9 bases and J lost 3, with 11 bases in between. Here the CDR3 reads CASHLGHTGELFF. CDR3 nucleotide sequence: TGTGCCAGCCATCTAGGCCACACCGGGGAGCTGTTTTTT.

The V call is TRBV5-1, the J call TRBJ2-1; D gene uncertain. Per germline, CDR1 SGHRS and CDR2 YFSETQ. The length of the CDR3 is 13 residues. Trimming cost V 0 bases and J 6 bases, with 7 bases left between them. The CDR3 sequence is CASSLAFGNEQFF. The CDR3 DNA follows: TGCGCCAGCAGCTTGGCGTTCGGCAATGAGCAGTTCTTC.

The chain uses TRBV2 and TRBJ2-3; 11 positions match TRBD2. Trimming took 6 bases from V and 5 from J; bases not matched to a gene: 13. The germline gives CDR1 SNHLY, CDR2 FYNNEI. The CDR3 extends over 17 amino acids. The chain's CDR3 is CASRPNPSGRSRDTQYF. Here the CDR3 DNA reads TGTGCCAGCAGACCCAACCCTAGCGGGAGGTCAAGAGATACGCAGTATTTT.

The chain employs TRBV19 and TRBJ2-2; 9 nucleotides match TRBD1. The V segment lost 7 bases and the J segment 8 bases; nucleotides outside the gene matches: 11. Germline V gene lookup returns CDR1 LNHDA and CDR2 SQIVND (reference sequence). The CDR3 contains 15 residues. The DNA for the CDR3 is TGTGCCAGTACCTCATGGGACAGGGTGACGGGGGAGCTGTTTTTT. Amino acids: CASTSWDRVTGELFF.

This clone was recorded once. The V and J genes are TRBV10-3 and TRBJ2-1; D not certain. Trimming cost V 5 bases and J 10 bases, with 9 bases left between them. Germline V lookup: CDR1 ENHRY, CDR2 SYGVKD. This CDR3 has 11 residues. Written as DNA, the CDR3 is TGTGCCATCAGTTCAGGTTTAGAGCAGTTCTTC. This sequence encodes CAISSGLEQFF.

In its sample, this clone was seen once. The CDR3 DNA follows: TGTGCCAGCAGACTAGCGGGGGGACAAGAGACCCAGTACTTC. This codes for CASRLAGGQETQYF. This sequence joins TRBV7-2 and TRBJ2-5; TRBD2 agrees at 12 bases. J was trimmed by 2 bases and V by 6 bases; bases with no gene match: 1. Per germline, CDR1 SGHTA and CDR2 FQGNSA. CDR3 length equals 14 residues.

V and J are TRBV11-3 and TRBJ1-1, with 7 bases identical to TRBD1. This CDR3 has 13 amino acids. V lost 5 bases to trimming and J lost 5 bases; unmatched junction nucleotides: 5. In germline, CDR1 is SGHNT, CDR2 YENEEA. In DNA form, the CDR3 reads TGTGCCAGCAGCCCGGGGGACAGAACTGAAGCTTTCTTT. Protein sequence: CASSPGDRTEAFF.

The V and J genes are TRBV5-1 and TRBJ2-2, with TRBD2 identical over 8 bases. This CDR3 has 15 amino acids. V shed 3 bases and J 1 base; nucleotides not matched to a gene: 2. The germline V gene encodes CDR1 SGHRS and CDR2 YFSETQ. The CDR3 DNA sequence: TGCGCCAGCAGCTCGGCGGGAGGGAACACCGGGGAGCTGTTTTTT. This encodes CASSSAGGNTGELFF.

CDR3 nucleotide sequence: TGTGCCAGCAGCTTGGCGGGACTAGAATCGGGCGAGCAGTACTTC. It yields the protein CASSLAGLESGEQYF. This chain joins TRBV5-4 and TRBJ2-7; 8 bases are shared with TRBD2. From germline, CDR1 is SGHNT and CDR2 YYREEE (reference sequence). The CDR3 totals 15 residues. V dropped 0 bases and J dropped 6; count of bases not matched to a gene: 8.

The gene calls are TRBV5-1 and TRBJ1-1; D is possibly TRBD1 (6 bases). Trimming removed 4 bases from V and 6 bases from J, with 16 bases in between. CDR1 and CDR2 from the germline V gene are SGHRS and YFSETQ. CDR3 length: 14 residues. The CDR3 DNA reads as TGCGCCAGCAGCACCACAGGGTGGGGCGCTGAAGCTTTCTTT. It specifies CASSTTGWGAEAFF.

The gene calls are TRBV27 and TRBJ2-1, with TRBD2 matching 9 bases. V was clipped by 6 bases and J by 0 bases; unmatched bases: 6. Germline CDR1 and CDR2: MNHEY and SMNVEV (reference sequence). The CDR3 length is 16 residues. The CDR3 bases are TGTGCCAGCAGGCGGGGGGGGGTTGGCTCCTACAATGAGCAGTTCTTC. As protein: CASRRGGVGSYNEQFF.

The chain links TRBV27 to TRBJ2-3; 10 nucleotides match TRBD2. The ends lost 5 bases at V and 1 base at J; junction bases unmatched: 3. Looked up from germline, CDR1 is MNHEY and CDR2 is SMNVEV (reference sequence). This CDR3 spans 15 amino acids. The CDR3 protein is CASSPSGRGTDTQYF. CDR3 bases: TGTGCCAGCAGTCCAAGCGGGAGGGGCACAGATACGCAGTATTTT.

V usage is TRBV30 and J usage is TRBJ1-2; 7 nucleotides align to TRBD1. Germline V CDR1 and CDR2: GTSNPN, SVGIG (reference sequence). Trimming removed 3 bases from V and 1 base from J; junction bases left unmatched: 2. The length of the CDR3 is 13 residues. The CDR3 DNA is TGTGCCTGGAGGACAGGGATTAACTATGGCTACACCTTC. Translating it yields CAWRTGINYGYTF.

The chain joins TRBV29-1 to TRBJ2-6, with TRBD2 as a possible D gene (5 bases). Deletions cut 4 bases from V and 0 bases from J, with 10 bases between. In germline, CDR1 is SQVTM, CDR2 ANQGSEA. The CDR3 sequence is 15 residues long. The CDR3 nucleotides read TGCAGCGTTGCTGGAGGATTCTCTGGGGCCAACGTCCTGACTTTC. It encodes CSVAGGFSGANVLTF.

The genes are TRBV4-3 and TRBJ2-1; 10 bases are shared with TRBD2. V shed 0 bases and J 7 bases; nucleotides not matched to a gene: 6. The CDR3 consists of 16 residues. Germline V gives CDR1 LGHNA, CDR2 YSLEER. CDR3 region: CASSQEERGGANEQFF. The CDR3 bases are TGCGCCAGCAGCCAAGAGGAGCGGGGGGGGGCGAATGAGCAGTTCTTC.

V is TRBV24-1 and J is TRBJ1-2, with D possibly being TRBD1 (5 bases). Per germline, CDR1 KGHDR and CDR2 SFDVKD. V gave up 4 bases and J gave up 9 bases, with 17 bases separating them. The CDR3 covers 14 residues. CDR3 DNA: TGTGCCACCAGTGACACGCAGGGTGTAATTAGCTACACCTTC. It specifies CATSDTQGVISYTF.

The V call is TRBV10-2, the J call TRBJ2-2; 7 bases line up with TRBD2. J was trimmed by 7 bases and V by 6 bases; bases with no gene match: 11. Germline V gives CDR1 WSHSY, CDR2 SAAADI. The length of the CDR3 is 15 residues. CDR3 loop: CASSAFGGSVGELFF. The CDR3 nucleotides read TGCGCCAGCAGCGCCTTTGGCGGGAGCGTCGGGGAGCTGTTTTTT.

The chain joins TRBV5-1 to TRBJ2-1; TRBD1 aligns across 10 bases. V dropped 1 base and J dropped 1; count of bases not matched to a gene: 8. The CDR3 spans 18 residues. From germline, CDR1 is SGHRS and CDR2 YFSETQ. For the CDR3, the DNA is TGCGCCAGCAGCTTGTACCCGGGACAGGGGACATCCTACAATGAGCAGTTCTTC. Protein sequence: CASSLYPGQGTSYNEQFF.